Each of the 29 T cell receptor beta chains below was sequenced from the same sample in a study of lymphopenia after photon versus proton radiotherapy. Clones were read by immunoSEQ multiplex PCR, and TCRdb kept only the in-frame ones, dropping some. The profile shows 20,000 to 25,000 clones, about 90% of them singletons. This sample comprised peripheral blood, obtained from a patient treated with proton-based radiotherapy. Every receptor here comes from a woman in her seventies with pancreatic cancer. Some clones in this sample may be carry-over from other donors' samples.

The rearrangement links TRBV5-1 to TRBJ2-7, with 8 nucleotides matching TRBD1. Germline CDR1 SGHRS, CDR2 YFSETQ. The V gene end was trimmed by 4 bases and the J gene end by 0 bases; junction bases not matched to a gene: 9. This CDR3 contains 16 residues. CDR3 sequence: CASSPGDRLSSYEQYF. The CDR3 coding sequence is TGCGCCAGCAGCCCAGGGGACAGGCTTAGCTCCTACGAGCAGTACTTC.

V usage is TRBV11-2 and J usage is TRBJ2-3; the D gene is possibly TRBD2 (5 bases). The germline V gene encodes CDR1 SGHAT and CDR2 FQNNGV. Trimming took 5 bases from V and 5 from J, leaving 17 bases between them. The CDR3 totals 15 residues. The CDR3 DNA reads TGTGCCAGCAGCCCCGGGATTGTCAACGGAGATACGCAGTATTTT. As protein: CASSPGIVNGDTQYF.

J is TRBJ1-4 and V is TRBV2; D is unclear. Germline CDR1 reads SNHLY; CDR2 reads FYNNEI. CDR3 size: 14 residues. Between the trimmed V and J ends, which lost 8 bases and 4 bases, there was a span of 14 bases. The CDR3 bases are TGTGCCAGCTCTTTGACATTGATTAATGAAAAACTGTTTTTT. Protein: CASSLTLINEKLFF.

The rearrangement uses TRBV30 and TRBJ2-5, with D unresolved. Per the germline V gene, CDR1 is GTSNPN and CDR2 is SVGIG (reference sequence). The CDR3 is made up of 12 amino acids. V was clipped by 3 bases and J by 7 bases, with 12 bases between them. The DNA of the CDR3 is TGTGCCTGGAGCGGAATCATGAGGACCCAGTACTTC. This translates into CAWSGIMRTQYF.

This clone showed up just a few times. The rearrangement uses TRBV6-6 and TRBJ1-1, with TRBD1 as a possible D gene (5 bases). This CDR3 is built from 14 residues. V gave up 7 bases and J gave up 5 bases, with 17 bases separating them. Germline CDR1 MNHNY, CDR2 SVGAGI (reference sequence). CDR3 residues: CASMFGTGGTEAFF. The CDR3 DNA sequence: TGTGCCAGCATGTTCGGTACCGGGGGGACTGAAGCTTTCTTT.

This CDR3 is CASSLTPGTATGNTIYF. DNA for the CDR3: TGTGCCAGCAGCTTAACTCCCGGGACAGCCACTGGAAACACCATATATTTT. The chain uses TRBV7-9 and TRBJ1-3; TRBD1 matches 7 bases. There are 17 residues in the CDR3. In germline, CDR1 is SEHNR, CDR2 FQNEAQ (reference sequence). V lost 2 bases and J lost 2; bases outside the gene matches: 9.

The V and J genes are TRBV5-1 and TRBJ2-1; 9 nucleotides line up with TRBD2. CDR1 and CDR2 from the germline V gene are SGHRS and YFSETQ. With 4 bases clipped from V and 2 bases from J, the junction kept 4 bases outside the gene matches. There are 15 residues in the CDR3. CDR3: CASSPTSGPYNEQFF. CDR3 in DNA: TGCGCCAGCAGCCCCACTAGCGGGCCCTACAATGAGCAGTTCTTC.

The chain couples TRBV5-1 to TRBJ2-7; 7 bases fit TRBD1. V shed 2 bases, J shed 4 bases, and the junction held 6 bases outside the gene matches. This CDR3 is built from 14 residues. Germline CDR1 and CDR2: SGHRS and YFSETQ. The CDR3 DNA follows: TGCGCCAGCAGCTTTGGGACAGCAGCATACGAGCAGTACTTC. Its translation: CASSFGTAAYEQYF.

The chain links TRBV30 to TRBJ2-7, with D perhaps TRBD2 (5 bases). The CDR3 loop spans 12 amino acids. Trimming took off 7 bases at V and 0 bases at J, with 10 bases between the two ends. The germline V gene encodes CDR1 GTSNPN and CDR2 SVGIG (reference sequence). The CDR3 DNA sequence: TGTGCCTACGCCGGGAACTCCTACGAGCAGTACTTC. As protein: CAYAGNSYEQYF.

The rearrangement links TRBV10-2 to TRBJ2-3; 10 bases are shared with TRBD2. Per the germline V gene, CDR1 is WSHSY and CDR2 is SAAADI. After removal of 7 bases from V and 0 bases from J, the junction contained 4 bases not matched to a gene. The CDR3 loop spans 15 amino acids. CDR3 amino acids: CASTRTSGSTDTQYF. In nucleotides, the CDR3 is TGCGCCAGCACCAGGACTAGCGGAAGCACAGATACGCAGTATTTT.

V is TRBV28 and J is TRBJ1-4; D uncertain. Trimming shortened V by 6 bases and J by 4 bases, and 9 bases separated the two germline ends. The length of the CDR3 is 13 residues. The germline CDR1 and CDR2 sequences are MDHEN and SYDVKM. Here the CDR3 DNA reads TGTGCCAGCAGGGAACAGAATAATGAAAAACTGTTTTTT. Translated: CASREQNNEKLFF.

The rearrangement links TRBV11-2 to TRBJ2-1; tentative D call: TRBD2 (6 bases). The CDR3 runs to 14 residues. Trimming removed 1 base at V and 5 bases at J, with 9 bases between. Per germline, CDR1 SGHAT and CDR2 FQNNGV. The CDR3 here is CASSLGGAHNEQFF. The CDR3, as DNA: TGTGCCAGCAGCTTAGGCGGGGCCCACAATGAGCAGTTCTTC.

V and J are TRBV19 and TRBJ1-3; no clear D. V lost 1 base, J lost 1 base, and 8 bases lay in between. Germline V gene data show CDR1 as LNHDA and CDR2 as SQIVND (reference sequence). The CDR3 is 15 residues long. CDR3 DNA: TGTGCCAGTAGTATAGCCCATACTTCTGGAAACACCATATATTTT. Residues: CASSIAHTSGNTIYF. The full variable domain, its missing parts supplied by reference TRBV19 and TRBJ1-3, is DGGITQSPKYLFRKEGQNVTLSCEQNLNHDAMYWYRQDPGQGLRLIYYSQIVNDFQKGDIAEGYSVSREKKESFPLTVTSAQKNPTAFYLCASSIAHTSGNTIYFGEGSWLTVV.

J is TRBJ2-1 and V is TRBV20-1, with TRBD2 matching over 8 bases. J lost 11 bases, V lost 6 bases, and 3 bases had no gene match. The CDR3 has 10 amino acids. The germline gives CDR1 DFQATT, CDR2 SNEGSKA (reference sequence). The CDR3 nucleotides are TGCAGTGCCGGGGGGGCCCAGCAGTTCTTC. Amino acid sequence: CSAGGAQQFF.

V is TRBV4-1 and J is TRBJ1-1; the match to TRBD1 covers 8 bases. V lost 6 bases, J lost 8 bases, and 11 bases stayed unmatched. The CDR3 sequence is 14 residues long. Germline V gives CDR1 MGHRA, CDR2 YSYEKL. Here the CDR3 DNA reads TGCGCCAGCAGACCCGGGACAGGAGCCGTGGAAGCTTTCTTT. This codes for CASRPGTGAVEAFF.

The V gene is TRBV6-1, the J gene TRBJ1-2; TRBD1 agrees at 8 bases. The germline CDR1 and CDR2 sequences are MNHNS and SASEGT. CDR3 length: 12 amino acids. Trimming at V came to 7 bases and at J to 7 bases, leaving 5 bases not matched to a gene. The CDR3 region is CASTRQGSGYTF. DNA for the CDR3: TGTGCCAGCACCAGACAGGGGAGTGGCTACACCTTC.

The rearrangement joins TRBV7-2 to TRBJ2-6, with TRBD1 identical over 9 bases. V dropped 6 bases and J dropped 1; count of bases not matched to a gene: 7. CDR1 and CDR2 (germline): SGHTA, FQGNSA. This CDR3 is 17 amino acids long. Here the CDR3 reads CASRPGTGISGANVLTF. The CDR3 region has the DNA TGTGCCAGCAGACCCGGGACAGGGATATCTGGGGCCAACGTCCTGACTTTC.

This chain joins TRBV11-2 and TRBJ2-2; 11 bases are a match to TRBD2. V lost 2 bases and J lost 6; bases outside the gene matches: 8. The CDR3 is made up of 17 amino acids. Germline V gives CDR1 SGHAT, CDR2 FQNNGV. CDR3: CASSLNRLAGSSGELFF. CDR3 DNA sequence: TGTGCCAGCAGCTTAAACCGACTAGCGGGATCCTCCGGGGAGCTGTTTTTT.

This clone has just a few counts. The V call is TRBV15, the J call TRBJ2-3; TRBD2 aligns across 7 bases. The CDR3 is 18 residues long. Germline assignment: CDR1 LNHNV and CDR2 YYDKDF (reference sequence). The V gene end was trimmed by 4 bases and the J gene end by 0 bases; junction bases not matched to a gene: 13. The CDR3 loop is CATSKSEGGSVSTDTQYF. CDR3 DNA sequence: TGTGCCACCAGCAAGAGTGAGGGAGGGTCCGTGAGCACAGATACGCAGTATTTT. The variable domain in full, completed from reference TRBV15 and TRBJ2-3, reads DAMVIQNPRYQVTQFGKPVTLSCSQTLNHNVMYWYQQKSSQAPKLLFHYYDKDFNNEADTPDNFQSRRPNTSFCFLDIRSPGLGDTAMYLCATSKSEGGSVSTDTQYFGPGTRLTVL.

This chain joins TRBV18 and TRBJ1-5; tentatively, D is TRBD1 (5 bases). This CDR3 has 16 amino acids. Trimming left V 3 bases short and J 2 bases short, with 14 bases between. Germline values: CDR1 KGHSH, CDR2 LQKENI. CDR3 sequence: CASSPGTRSGNQPQHF. The CDR3 DNA reads TGTGCCAGCTCACCGGGGACCCGGAGCGGCAATCAGCCCCAGCATTTT.

The DNA for the CDR3 is TGTGCTAGTGGTTTGGACAGGGGGTTTGAGCAGTACTTC. Translation: CASGLDRGFEQYF. This rearrangement joins TRBV12-5 to TRBJ2-7, with 8 bases aligning to TRBD1. Germline V lookup: CDR1 LGHNT, CDR2 FRNRAP. This CDR3 comprises 13 residues. The J segment lost 7 bases and the V segment lost 1 base, leaving 3 bases of the junction unmatched.

The rearrangement joins TRBV28 to TRBJ1-1, with 10 bases lining up with TRBD1. In germline, CDR1 is MDHEN, CDR2 SYDVKM. Trimming removed 6 bases from V and 1 base from J; junction bases left unmatched: 8. The CDR3 is 16 residues long. In nucleotides, the CDR3 is TGTGCCAGCAGCCGCCCGGGACAGGGGAGGAACACTGAAGCTTTCTTT. Translating it yields CASSRPGQGRNTEAFF.

This clone was seen more than once but under ten times. This chain connects TRBV7-8 to TRBJ1-5; 9 bases are a match to TRBD1. The CDR3 sequence is 15 residues long. V shed 5 bases, J shed 4 bases, and the junction held 6 bases outside the gene matches. Germline V lookup: CDR1 SGHVS, CDR2 FQNEAQ. CDR3 amino acids: CASSLGGQGNQPQHF. CDR3 DNA: TGTGCCAGCAGCCTTGGGGGACAGGGAAATCAGCCCCAGCATTTT.

This chain links TRBV19 with TRBJ2-1; 10 bases align to TRBD2. Trimming cost V 7 bases and J 8 bases; bases outside gene matches: 20. The CDR3 sequence is 18 residues long. The germline V gene has CDR1 LNHDA and CDR2 SQIVND (reference sequence). The CDR3 protein is CASTYSRAAGGPGDEQFF. CDR3 coding DNA: TGTGCCAGTACCTATTCGAGGGCAGCGGGAGGGCCGGGCGATGAGCAGTTCTTC.

The V call is TRBV15, the J call TRBJ2-5, with D unresolved. Trimming shortened V by 3 bases and J by 5 bases, and 19 bases separated the two germline ends. The length of the CDR3 is 16 residues. Germline CDR1 reads LNHNV; CDR2 reads YYDKDF (reference sequence). The CDR3 reads CATSRNRAGLGETQYF. The CDR3 DNA is TGTGCCACCAGCAGGAATCGGGCCGGGCTAGGGGAGACCCAGTACTTC.

The rearrangement joins TRBV28 to TRBJ2-7; TRBD1 matches 9 bases. CDR1 is MDHEN and CDR2 is SYDVKM in the germline V gene. The CDR3 runs 18 residues. The V segment lost 1 base and the J segment 0 bases; nucleotides outside the gene matches: 10. CDR3: CASSLFWGGQGNSYEQYF. DNA of the CDR3: TGTGCCAGCAGTTTATTTTGGGGGGGACAGGGAAACTCCTACGAGCAGTACTTC.

This chain connects TRBV6-5 to TRBJ1-1; D unresolved. CDR3 size: 12 residues. Germline V gene sequence: CDR1 MNHEY, CDR2 SVGAGI. V dropped 0 bases and J dropped 4 bases, with 3 bases sitting between them. The CDR3 nucleotides are TGTGCCAGCAGTTACTCGACCACTGAAGCTTTCTTT. Its translation is CASSYSTTEAFF.

CDR3 region: CASSVVLVGEQFF. The CDR3 region has the DNA TGTGCCAGCAGCGTAGTACTAGTTGGTGAGCAGTTCTTC. This chain links TRBV9 with TRBJ2-1, with D tentatively TRBD2 (5 bases). Germline loops: CDR1 SGDLS, CDR2 YYNGEE. The V end lost 0 bases, the J end lost 9 bases, and 10 bases lay between the germline ends. CDR3 length: 13 amino acids.

V and J are TRBV21-1 and TRBJ2-7; TRBD2 is the table's D call, not checked against the DNA. TRBV21-1 is designated a pseudogene. This CDR3 contains 17 residues. The CDR3 DNA reads as TGTGCCAGCAGCCGATACCCCAGCGGGAGGCCGACCTACGAGCAGTACTTC. As protein: CASSRYPSGRPTYEQYF.